This T cell receptor beta chain was captured by sequencing in a study of blood T cell repertoires in COVID-19. Overall study context: PBMCs, B-cell-depleted T cells, or T cells were the source of the cDNA or gDNA that made up the material.

Some clones are missing from TCRdb's copy, which holds only in-frame ones; the method was immunoSEQ multiplex PCR. This table holds around 140,000 clones, 87% found once. Germline CDR1 MGHRA, CDR2 YSYEKL. V gave up 4 bases and J gave up 4 bases; unmatched junction bases: 9. The CDR3 runs 16 residues. This receptor was taken from a man aged 50 to 60 who had recovered from COVID-19. The sample comprised peripheral blood. The J gene is TRBJ2-7, the V gene TRBV4-1; 11 bases match TRBD1. CDR3 loop: CASSRLPGTGGYEQYF. The CDR3 DNA is TGCGCCAGCAGCCGGCTTCCCGGGACAGGGGGGTACGAGCAGTACTTC.